Listed below are T cell receptor beta chains from one sample, sequenced in a study of OX40 agonist ivuxolimab in advanced cancers. TCRdb's table, derived via immunoSEQ multiplex PCR, lists solely in-frame clones and lacks some. The sample carries tens of thousands of clones, 75% to 85% recorded once. This material consisted of CD4+ or CD8+ T cells sorted from blood, taken in a trial of the OX40 agonist ivuxolimab. Receptor source: an adult with an advanced solid tumor such as melanoma, head and neck, liver or kidney cancer. The CDR3 runs from the conserved cysteine through the conserved F or W. Each record gives: CDR3 length, V gene, J gene, CDR3 protein.

length: 18; V: TRBV9; J: TRBJ2-1; CDR3: CASTVGRDPITTYNEQFF
length: 16; V: TRBV7-2; J: TRBJ1-4; CDR3: CASSLTGGSTNEKLFF
length: 15; V: TRBV13; J: TRBJ1-1; CDR3: CASSFSLGGSTEAFF
length: 15; V: TRBV27; J: TRBJ2-1; CDR3: CASSYSGGGYNEQFF
length: 15; V: TRBV7-6; J: TRBJ2-1; CDR3: CASSWASGDYNEQFF
length: 12; V: TRBV9; J: TRBJ1-2; CDR3: CASGQTNYGYTF
length: 13; V: TRBV28; J: TRBJ1-2; CDR3: CASSPTGARGYTF
length: 12; V: TRBV29-1; J: TRBJ1-1; CDR3: CSTGGGPTEAFF
length: 15; V: TRBV23-1; J: TRBJ1-2; CDR3: CASSQNRGQGPPYTF
length: 14; V: TRBV5-1; J: TRBJ2-7; CDR3: CASSFRGREHEQYF
length: 14; V: TRBV7-9; J: TRBJ1-2; CDR3: CASSLGDSNTGYTF
length: 15; V: TRBV9; J: TRBJ2-5; CDR3: CASSVVGSLQETQYF
length: 14; V: TRBV14; J: TRBJ1-2; CDR3: CASSQAQRNYGYTF